This TCR beta chain was sequenced for a study of cytomegalovirus exposure and HLA in healthy donors (dated by TCRdb to about 2017). General notes on the study: An earlier analysis of approximately 590 of the donors reported about 250 Gb of sequence data and 120 million or so unique TCR beta sequences from about 180 million T cells. Around 330 gigabases of sequencing data and around 80 million unique TCR sequences made up an early release that covered roughly 670 HLA-typed donors. Of the 300 to 500 genotyped donors, 80% to 90% were placed in the genetic ancestry cluster associated with self-reported Caucasian donors. The study aimed to test whether cataloging public T cell receptors could reveal signatures of past pathogen exposure. The T cell repertoires of 666 subjects were profiled by immunosequencing and related to cytomegalovirus serostatus. Along with the 666-subject first cohort, a separate validation cohort of 120 different subjects was used. To predict cytomegalovirus infection status, the study brought together high-throughput TCR immunosequencing, statistical association of individual TCRs with disease status, and machine learning. A later analysis re-analyzed previously published TCR beta repertoires from 550 to 700 donors and added high-resolution HLA genotyping to study TCR occurrence patterns. Rather than using new phenotypic data, the later analysis identified candidate immune exposures from TCR beta sequences and from how often those sequences occurred across donors. An earlier analysis of 587 of the donors used high-throughput TCR beta sequencing to judge whether each TCR beta V gene segment behaved as functional or pseudogenic. Donor age, sex, ethnicity and CMV serostatus were collected together with the repertoire data. A later genetic analysis took genome-wide SNP genotypes for about 65% of the roughly 670 donors and used that subset as a discovery cohort. Every discovery cohort repertoire had been produced on one sequencing platform. HLA typing covered class I and class II loci at four-digit resolution. Typing coverage differed by locus: A, B, C, DRB1 and DQB1 were typed in about 620-630 donors, DQA1 in about 500, DPA1 in 600 to 610, and DPB1 in just under 490. A handful of DR-DQ haplotypes were handled as single units for association and clustering because linkage in the cohort was strong. Among 350 to 400 genotyped donors of the cohort, an average of about 240,000 unique TCR beta nucleotide sequences were sequenced per donor, around 18% of them non-productive. On the study overall, not on this receptor specifically: It was suggested by the authors that the approach could potentially be generalized to other disease states and immunological phenotypes. A further reported finding was that TCR beta sequences accurately predicted the HLA-A and HLA-B alleles for most subjects in the first cohort. In an earlier analysis of some 640 of the donors, most TCR beta V segments were observed in productive rearrangements about 90% or about 30% of the time, broadly matching IMGT annotations. According to a later analysis, parvovirus B19, influenza, CMV and Epstein-Barr virus appeared linked to several top co-occurrence clusters. A later genetic analysis reported fewer N-insertions in productive TCRs among donors in an Asian-associated ancestry cluster than the 666-donor mean. Linkage disequilibrium might explain the correlated functional status among segregating V segments, but an unknown experimental factor could not be ruled out. A cluster of highly shared sequence variants was judged likely to be a technical artifact of the sequencing pipeline. In a later analysis, HLA-associated TCR beta chains showed more clonal expansion and lower generation probabilities than non-associated chains that were equally common. Immune exposure information for the cohort was limited to CMV serostatus. This cohort had only TCR beta chains sequenced, and the lack of alpha or paired-chain data limited which features could be detected. According to a later analysis, TCR association rates differed among HLA loci, with DRB1 alleles showing the most associated TCRs and HLA-C alleles showing the fewest. Because HLA typing was unavailable for some donors at each locus, only the typed subset was used in association tests. In a later analysis, 16,951 TCR beta sequences were associated with specific HLA alleles at a false discovery rate of 0.05. A later genetic analysis associated a missense DCLRE1C variant with V-gene and J-gene trimming of TCR beta chains, and an independent cohort replicated the association. Over 15 rarely observed V segments, including chromosome 9 orphons, were excluded from the earlier analysis of about 610 of the donors because counts were too low. While some public TCRs were present in many individuals, most TCR sequences turned up only very rarely across donors. The 87-base-pair reads could not distinguish some IMGT-functional V segments, including TRBV6-2 and TRBV6-3, so those segments were excluded. The study listed 150 to 200 TCR beta chains as associated with cytomegalovirus. When HLA alleles, especially DR and DQ, strongly co-occurred, attributing TCR associations to individual alleles was difficult. In vitro tests confirmed that three of the cytomegalovirus-associated TCR beta chains recognize cytomegalovirus antigens. The classifier was reported to diagnose cytomegalovirus status with high specificity and sensitivity in both the original cohort and the validation cohort. Presence/absence analyses assumed roughly uniform sequencing depth across donors, an assumption that may not hold. Most CMV-associated TCR beta chains appeared to be HLA-restricted in a later analysis, and the HLA associations seemed to be driven largely by CMV exposure.

The cohort consisted of 600 to 750 healthy bone marrow donors. At the time of sampling, all cohort members were nominally healthy, though unrecorded immune exposures were likely present. The donor tested CMV seronegative and was one of the 352 seronegative cohort members. Each donor provided a peripheral blood sample, and peripheral blood mononuclear cells were used for TCR beta sequencing. Genomic DNA extraction from the blood cell samples was performed with the Qiagen DNeasy Blood Extraction Kit. Details on this clone: Its antigen is unknown. No clone much larger than this one lies a single base away; base qualities are absent.

The trim is 3 bases for V and 3 bases for J, with a gap of 8 bases between the germline ends. The CDR3, from cysteine to phenylalanine, totals 13 residues. Of the read, only the CDR3 DNA is kept; its 39 bases are in frame from base 1. The germline V gene sets CDR1 to ENHRY and CDR2 to SYGVKD. Library preparation was by the immunoSEQ multiplex PCR assay. The multiplex PCR relied on a mix of 60 forward primers for TCR Vbeta segments and 13 reverse primers for TCR Jbeta segments. The CDR3 region of rearranged TCR beta genes was amplified from genomic DNA with a multiplex PCR assay. On the Illumina HiSeq System, the amplified TCR beta libraries were sequenced as 87-base-pair reads. The original methods were these. Across the 700 or so repertoires, a later analysis counted tens of millions of unique TCR beta chains, 8.5 million to 12 million of which were shared by at least two donors. To remove PCR and sequencing errors, raw reads were error-corrected and collapsed into unique sequences using a nearest-neighbor algorithm that merged closely related sequences. V, D and J gene segments were assigned by aligning CDR3 sequences to IMGT reference sequences. For a sequence to be retained, a match of at least six nucleotides was required to both a V gene segment and a J gene segment. A rearrangement counted as productive if the CDR3 had no stop codons and remained in frame with V and J, and every other rearrangement counted as non-productive. Following IMGT convention, CDR3 was defined as the stretch from the second conserved V-encoded cysteine up to the conserved J-encoded phenylalanine. The earlier analysis of about 590 of the donors excluded sequences that lacked an unambiguous match to a single V gene segment. In an earlier analysis of roughly 600 of the donors, a V segment was called functional when productive rearrangements were above 56.7%, and segregating when the standard deviation between donors exceeded 5%. A statistical classification framework was built for diagnosing cytomegalovirus status from the catalog of TCR beta chain sequences. A later analysis assigned V and J genes by comparing TCR nucleotide sequences with IMGT/GENE-DB human TR gene sequences. In a later analysis, CDR3 sequences and most-parsimonious VDJ recombination scenarios were assigned using the TCRdist pipeline. In a later analysis, every TCR beta chain was defined by the combination of its CDR3 amino acid sequence and its V-gene family, and reads without a unique V-gene family were dropped. In a later analysis, approximately 640 highly shared, low-generation-probability nucleotide sequences were removed to address suspected cross-contamination and a sequencing artifact. In a later analysis, a clonal expansion index was calculated for each public chain from normalized within-repertoire ranks of inferred template counts. In a later analysis, generation probabilities were computed with a VDJ recombination model fitted to out-of-frame rearrangements, and the resulting probabilities were checked against IGoR. In a later analysis, hypergeometric tests were used to score TCR-TCR, TCR-HLA and TCR-CMV co-occurrence, with a repertoire-size bias correction applied to TCR pairs. In a later analysis, false discovery rates were estimated by permuting HLA or CMV assignments 20 times. In a later analysis, co-occurring TCRs were grouped using DBSCAN, with TCRdist sequence similarity added in when clustering inside HLA-allele-positive subsets. Co-occurrence clustering excluded repertoires with fewer than 30,000 or more than 120,000 public chains, plus five with anomalous nucleotide sharing. What TCRdb holds here is the immuneACCESS table cut down to in-frame rearrangements. Part of the clones is not present; checked against another copy, under half of the missing clones reflect an unresolved V gene, and the others are unexplained. The DNA was the basis for D and trimming; V, J and clone size are from that table. The sample table records approximately 190,000 clones; approximately 84% of these occur just once. Less than 4.5% of the sample rests with the top ten.

The V and J segments used are TRBV10-3 and TRBJ1-1; 6 matching bases give a weak D call of TRBD1. The sequence came from a man aged 50-59 years in good health and CMV-seronegative. The sequenced sample was PBMCs. The CDR3 reads as follows: CAISDRGYTEAFF. The bases are TGTGCCATCAGTGACAGGGGATACACTGAAGCTTTCTTT.